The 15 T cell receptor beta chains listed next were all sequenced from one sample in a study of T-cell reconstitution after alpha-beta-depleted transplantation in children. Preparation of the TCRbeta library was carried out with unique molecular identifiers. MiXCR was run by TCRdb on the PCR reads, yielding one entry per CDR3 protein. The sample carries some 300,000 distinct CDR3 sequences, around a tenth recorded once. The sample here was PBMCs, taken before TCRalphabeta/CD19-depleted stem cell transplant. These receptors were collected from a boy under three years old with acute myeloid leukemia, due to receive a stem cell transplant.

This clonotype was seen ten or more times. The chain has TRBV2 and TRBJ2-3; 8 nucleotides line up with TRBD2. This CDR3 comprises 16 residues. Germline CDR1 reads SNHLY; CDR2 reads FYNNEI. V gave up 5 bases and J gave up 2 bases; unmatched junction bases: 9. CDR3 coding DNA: TGTGCCAGCAGTAAAGGACTAGCCGTAATCACAGATACGCAGTATTTT. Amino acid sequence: CASSKGLAVITDTQYF.

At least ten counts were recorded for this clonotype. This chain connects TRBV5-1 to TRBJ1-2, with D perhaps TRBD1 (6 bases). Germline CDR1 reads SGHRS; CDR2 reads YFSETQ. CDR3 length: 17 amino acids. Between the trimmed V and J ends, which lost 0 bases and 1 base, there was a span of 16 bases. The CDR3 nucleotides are TGCGCCAGCAGCTTGGTCCCACAGGGACTCGGTAACTATGGCTACACCTTC. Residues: CASSLVPQGLGNYGYTF.

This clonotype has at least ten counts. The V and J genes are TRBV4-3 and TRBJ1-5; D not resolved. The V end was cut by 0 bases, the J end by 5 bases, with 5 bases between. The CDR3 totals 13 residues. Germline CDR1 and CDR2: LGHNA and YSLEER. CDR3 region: CASSQDRDQPQHF. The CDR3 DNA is TGCGCCAGCAGCCAAGATCGGGATCAGCCCCAGCATTTT.

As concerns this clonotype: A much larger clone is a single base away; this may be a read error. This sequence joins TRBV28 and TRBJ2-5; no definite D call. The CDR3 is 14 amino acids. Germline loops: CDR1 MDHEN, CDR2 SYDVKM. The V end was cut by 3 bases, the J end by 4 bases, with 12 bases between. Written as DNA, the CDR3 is TGTGCCAGCAGTTTTTCGGTGGTCCCAGAGACCCAGTACTTC. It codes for CASSFSVVPETQYF.

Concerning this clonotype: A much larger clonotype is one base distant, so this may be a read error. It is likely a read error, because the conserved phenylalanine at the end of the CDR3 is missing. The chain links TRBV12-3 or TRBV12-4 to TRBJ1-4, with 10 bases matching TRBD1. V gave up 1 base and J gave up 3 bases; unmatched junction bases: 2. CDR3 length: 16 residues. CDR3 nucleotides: TGTGCCAGCAGTTTAGGGACAGGGGGAGCTAATGAAAAACTGTTTTTA. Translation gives CASSLGTGGANEKLFL.

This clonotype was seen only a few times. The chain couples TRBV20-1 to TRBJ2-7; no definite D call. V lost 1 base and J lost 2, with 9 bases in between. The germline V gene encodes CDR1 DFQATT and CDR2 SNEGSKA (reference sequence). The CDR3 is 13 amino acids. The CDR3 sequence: CSARVQMTYEQYF. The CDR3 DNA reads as TGCAGTGCTAGAGTACAGATGACCTACGAGCAGTACTTC.

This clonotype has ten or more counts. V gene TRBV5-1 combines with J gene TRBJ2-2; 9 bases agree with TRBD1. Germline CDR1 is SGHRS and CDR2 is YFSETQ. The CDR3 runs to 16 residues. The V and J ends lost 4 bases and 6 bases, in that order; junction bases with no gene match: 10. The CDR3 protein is CASSLRTGESAGELFF. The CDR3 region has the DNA TGCGCCAGCAGCCTCCGGACAGGGGAATCTGCCGGGGAGCTGTTTTTT.

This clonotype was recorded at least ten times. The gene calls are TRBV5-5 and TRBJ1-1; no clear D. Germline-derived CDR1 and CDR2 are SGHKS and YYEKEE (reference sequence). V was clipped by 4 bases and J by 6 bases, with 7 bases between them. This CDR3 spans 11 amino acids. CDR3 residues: CASSVGPEAFF. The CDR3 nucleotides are TGTGCCAGCAGCGTGGGTCCTGAAGCTTTCTTT. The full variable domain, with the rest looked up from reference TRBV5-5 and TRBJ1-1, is DAGVTQSPTHLIKTRGQQVTLRCSPISGHKSVSWYQQVLGQGPQFIFQYYEKEERGRGNFPDRFSARQFPNYSSELNVNALLLGDSALYLCASSVGPEAFFGQGTRLTVV.

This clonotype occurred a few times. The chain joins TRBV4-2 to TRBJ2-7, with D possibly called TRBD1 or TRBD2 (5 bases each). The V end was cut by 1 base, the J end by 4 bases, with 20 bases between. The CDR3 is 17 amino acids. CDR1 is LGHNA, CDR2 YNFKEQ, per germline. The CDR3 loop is CASSQALGPTTSYEQYF. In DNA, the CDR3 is TGTGCCAGCAGCCAAGCACTGGGACCCACAACCTCATACGAGCAGTACTTC.

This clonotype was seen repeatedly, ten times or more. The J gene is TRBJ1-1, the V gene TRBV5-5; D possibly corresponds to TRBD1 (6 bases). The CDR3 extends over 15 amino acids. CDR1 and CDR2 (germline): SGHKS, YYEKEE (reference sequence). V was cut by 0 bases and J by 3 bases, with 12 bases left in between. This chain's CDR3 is CASSLAPGDDTEAFF. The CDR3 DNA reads TGTGCCAGCAGCTTGGCCCCAGGGGACGACACTGAAGCTTTCTTT.

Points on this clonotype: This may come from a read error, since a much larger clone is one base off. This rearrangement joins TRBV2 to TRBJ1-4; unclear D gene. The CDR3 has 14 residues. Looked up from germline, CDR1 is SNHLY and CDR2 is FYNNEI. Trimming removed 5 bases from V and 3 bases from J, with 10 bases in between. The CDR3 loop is CASSPREANEKLFF. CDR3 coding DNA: TGTGCCAGCAGTCCAAGGGAGGCTAATGAAAAACTGTTTTTT.

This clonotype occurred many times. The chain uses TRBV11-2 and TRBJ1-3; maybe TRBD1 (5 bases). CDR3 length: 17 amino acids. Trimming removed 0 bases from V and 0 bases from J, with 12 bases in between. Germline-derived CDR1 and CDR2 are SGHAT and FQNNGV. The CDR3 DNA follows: TGTGCCAGCAGCTTAGACCAGGGCAGCAACTCTGGAAACACCATATATTTT. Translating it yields CASSLDQGSNSGNTIYF.

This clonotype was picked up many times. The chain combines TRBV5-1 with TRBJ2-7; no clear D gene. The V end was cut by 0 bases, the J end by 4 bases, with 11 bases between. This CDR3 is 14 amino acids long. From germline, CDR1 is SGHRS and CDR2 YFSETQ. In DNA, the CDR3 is TGCGCCAGCAGCTTGGCCGGGCCGTTTTACGAGCAGTACTTC. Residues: CASSLAGPFYEQYF.

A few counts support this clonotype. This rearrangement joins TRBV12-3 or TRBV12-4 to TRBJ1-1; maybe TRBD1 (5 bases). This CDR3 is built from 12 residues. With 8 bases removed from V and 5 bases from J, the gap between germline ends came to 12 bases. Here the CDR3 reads CASLGGKTEAFF. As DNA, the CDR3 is TGTGCCAGCTTGGGGGGAAAAACTGAAGCTTTCTTT.

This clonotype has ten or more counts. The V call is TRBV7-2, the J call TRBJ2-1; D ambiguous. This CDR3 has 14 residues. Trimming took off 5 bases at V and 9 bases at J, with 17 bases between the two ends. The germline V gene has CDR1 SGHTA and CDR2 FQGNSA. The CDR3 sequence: CASSPSSVYGEQFF. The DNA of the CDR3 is TGTGCCAGCAGCCCTAGTTCCGTTTACGGTGAGCAGTTCTTC. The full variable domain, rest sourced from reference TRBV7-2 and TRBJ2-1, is GAGVSQSPSNKVTEKGKDVELRCDPISGHTALYWYRQSLGQGLEFLIYFQGNSAPDKSGLPSDRFSAERTGGSVSTLTIQRTQQEDSAVYLCASSPSSVYGEQFFGPGTRLTVL.